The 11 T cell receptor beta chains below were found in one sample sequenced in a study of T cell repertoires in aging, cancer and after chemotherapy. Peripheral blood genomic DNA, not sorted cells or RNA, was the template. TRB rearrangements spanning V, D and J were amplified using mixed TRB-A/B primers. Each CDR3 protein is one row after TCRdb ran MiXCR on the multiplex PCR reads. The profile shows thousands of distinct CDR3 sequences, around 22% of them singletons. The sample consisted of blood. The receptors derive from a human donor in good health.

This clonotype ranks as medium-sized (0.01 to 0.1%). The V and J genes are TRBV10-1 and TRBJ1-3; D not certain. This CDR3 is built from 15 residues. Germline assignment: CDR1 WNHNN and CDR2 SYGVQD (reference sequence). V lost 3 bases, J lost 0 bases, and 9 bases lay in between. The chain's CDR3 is CASSDGHNSGNTIYF. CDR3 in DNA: TGCGCCAGCAGTGACGGCCACAACTCTGGAAACACCATATATTTT.

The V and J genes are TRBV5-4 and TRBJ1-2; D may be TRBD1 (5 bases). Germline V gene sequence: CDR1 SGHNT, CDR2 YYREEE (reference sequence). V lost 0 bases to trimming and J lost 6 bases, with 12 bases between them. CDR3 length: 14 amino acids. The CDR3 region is CASSLDGGRDGYTF. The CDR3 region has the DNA TGTGCCAGCAGCTTGGATGGGGGTAGAGATGGCTACACCTTC. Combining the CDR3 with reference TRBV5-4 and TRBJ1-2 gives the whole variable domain ETGVTQSPTHLIKTRGQQVTLRCSSQSGHNTVSWYQQALGQGPQFIFQYYREEENGRGNFPPRFSGLQFPNYSSELNVNALELDDSALYLCASSLDGGRDGYTFGSGTRLTVV.

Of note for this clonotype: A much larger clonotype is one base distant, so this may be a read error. CDR3 nucleotides: TGTGCCAGCAGTGCACATTCTGCAGGGTATAACAATCAGCCCCAGCATTTT. This gives the protein CASSAHSAGYNNQPQHF. V gene TRBV6-5 combines with J gene TRBJ1-5; the D gene is possibly TRBD1 (5 bases). The V end was cut by 5 bases, the J end by 3 bases, with 20 bases between. The CDR3 runs to 17 residues. Germline assignment: CDR1 MNHEY and CDR2 SVGAGI.

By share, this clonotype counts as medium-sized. CDR3 loop: CSAAGATGTENTEAFF. CDR3 DNA: TGCAGTGCCGCCGGAGCCACCGGGACGGAAAACACTGAAGCTTTCTTT. The chain joins TRBV20-1 to TRBJ1-1; TRBD1 is a possible D gene (5 bases). V gave up 6 bases and J gave up 2 bases, with 22 bases separating them. This CDR3 has 16 amino acids. Germline assignment: CDR1 DFQATT and CDR2 SNEGSKA (reference sequence).

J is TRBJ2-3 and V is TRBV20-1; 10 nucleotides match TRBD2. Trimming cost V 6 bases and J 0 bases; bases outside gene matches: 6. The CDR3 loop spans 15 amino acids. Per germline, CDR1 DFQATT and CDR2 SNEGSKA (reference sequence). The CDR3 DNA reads TGCAGTGCCAATCTAGCGGGAGCCAGCACAGATACGCAGTATTTT. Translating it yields CSANLAGASTDTQYF.

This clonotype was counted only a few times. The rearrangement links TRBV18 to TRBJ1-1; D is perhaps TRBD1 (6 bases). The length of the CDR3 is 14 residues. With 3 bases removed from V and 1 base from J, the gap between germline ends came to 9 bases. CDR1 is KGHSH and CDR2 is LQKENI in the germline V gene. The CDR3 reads CASSPQGRNTEAFF. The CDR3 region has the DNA TGTGCCAGCTCACCTCAGGGGCGGAACACTGAAGCTTTCTTT.

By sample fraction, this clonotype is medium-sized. The CDR3 DNA is TGTGCCAGCAGTTTGTCCCGGGACAGGGTACCCAATGAAAAACTGTTTTTT. The encoded protein is CASSLSRDRVPNEKLFF. The V and J genes are TRBV12-3 or TRBV12-4 and TRBJ1-4; 9 positions match TRBD1. V shed 3 bases, J shed 5 bases, and the junction held 10 bases outside the gene matches. This CDR3 is 17 amino acids long.

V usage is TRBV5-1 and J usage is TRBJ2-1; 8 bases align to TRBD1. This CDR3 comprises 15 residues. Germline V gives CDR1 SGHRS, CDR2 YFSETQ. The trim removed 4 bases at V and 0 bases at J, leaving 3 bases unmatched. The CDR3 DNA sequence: TGCGCCAGCAGCCCGACAGGGGCCTCCTACAATGAGCAGTTCTTC. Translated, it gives CASSPTGASYNEQFF. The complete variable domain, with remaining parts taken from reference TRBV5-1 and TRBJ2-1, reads KAGVTQTPRYLIKTRGQQVTLSCSPISGHRSVSWYQQTPGQGLQFLFEYFSETQRNKGNFPGRFSGRQFSNSRSEMNVSTLELGDSALYLCASSPTGASYNEQFFGPGTRLTVL.

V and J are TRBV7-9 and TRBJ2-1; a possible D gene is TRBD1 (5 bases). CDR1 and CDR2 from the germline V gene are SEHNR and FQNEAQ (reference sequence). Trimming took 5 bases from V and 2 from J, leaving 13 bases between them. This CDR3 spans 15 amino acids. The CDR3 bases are TGTGCCAGCAGCCGGAGCGAGACAGCCTACAATGAGCAGTTCTTC. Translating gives CASSRSETAYNEQFF.

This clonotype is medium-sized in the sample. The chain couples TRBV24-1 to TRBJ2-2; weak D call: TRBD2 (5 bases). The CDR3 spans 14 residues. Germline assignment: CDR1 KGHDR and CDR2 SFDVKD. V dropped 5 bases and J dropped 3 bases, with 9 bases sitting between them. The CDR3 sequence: CATSAERHTGELFF. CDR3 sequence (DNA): TGTGCCACCAGTGCTGAGCGGCACACCGGGGAGCTGTTTTTT.

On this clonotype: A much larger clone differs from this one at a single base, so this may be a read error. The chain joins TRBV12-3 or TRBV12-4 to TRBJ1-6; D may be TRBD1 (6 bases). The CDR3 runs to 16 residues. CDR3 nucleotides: TGTGCCAGCAGTTTGGAAGTAGTGGGGGCAAGTTCACCCCCCCACTTT. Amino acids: CASSLEVVGASSPPHF.